The rows below give T cell receptor beta chains drawn from one sample of a study of blood T cells in healthy people across ages. TCRdb re-derived calls from the 5' RACE reads in MiXCR, one entry per CDR3 protein. Among about 650,000 distinct CDR3 sequences listed, 32% were seen once. Sample: blood. All receptors derive from a woman aged 80 or over in good health. CDR3s include the opening cysteine and the closing phenylalanine or tryptophan. D genes are given only for firm matches. The size entry is marked missing in some rows and otherwise reads once, few, many or a size class.

d_call	j_call	clone_size	v_call	cdr3_nt	cdr3_aa
.	TRBJ2-1	few	TRBV13	TGTGCCAGCAGCTTAGGGGACTCCTTAACGGGTGAGCAGTTCTTC	CASSLGDSLTGEQFF
TRBD2	TRBJ2-1	.	TRBV10-3	TGTGCCATCAGTGAGTCACTCTTAGCGGGAACGTTCTTC	CAISESLLAGTFF
TRBD1	TRBJ2-2	.	TRBV29-1	TGCAGCGGCGGACAGGGAGCCCCCGGGGAGCTGTTTTTT	CSGGQGAPGELFF
.	TRBJ1-6	.	TRBV10-3	TGTGCCATCAGGCCGGGGCAGGTAAATTCACCCCTCCACTTT	CAIRPGQVNSPLHF
.	TRBJ2-3	many	TRBV20-1	TGCAGTGCCCCGGGGACGTTTTTAAACACAGATACGCAGTATTTT	CSAPGTFLNTDTQYF
.	TRBJ1-2	.	TRBV12-3/TRBV12-4	TGTGCCAGCAGTTTCGGGGATAGAGCTAACTATGGCTACACCTTC	CASSFGDRANYGYTF
.	TRBJ1-5	many	TRBV4-1	TGCGCCAGCAGCCAAGACCTCGGGCCCCAGCATTTT	CASSQDLGPQHF
TRBD1	TRBJ2-1	many	TRBV6-2/TRBV6-3	TGTGCCAGCAGTTACTCGTCGACAGGGGTAGGATATGAGCAGTTCTTC	CASSYSSTGVGYEQFF
.	TRBJ2-1	many	TRBV12-5	TGTGCTAGTGGTTTTGGCAAAAATGAGCAGTTCTTC	CASGFGKNEQFF
.	TRBJ2-1	many	TRBV6-1	TGTGCCAGCATTTTCAGAGGGTTTGCCTACAATGAGCAGTTCTTC	CASIFRGFAYNEQFF